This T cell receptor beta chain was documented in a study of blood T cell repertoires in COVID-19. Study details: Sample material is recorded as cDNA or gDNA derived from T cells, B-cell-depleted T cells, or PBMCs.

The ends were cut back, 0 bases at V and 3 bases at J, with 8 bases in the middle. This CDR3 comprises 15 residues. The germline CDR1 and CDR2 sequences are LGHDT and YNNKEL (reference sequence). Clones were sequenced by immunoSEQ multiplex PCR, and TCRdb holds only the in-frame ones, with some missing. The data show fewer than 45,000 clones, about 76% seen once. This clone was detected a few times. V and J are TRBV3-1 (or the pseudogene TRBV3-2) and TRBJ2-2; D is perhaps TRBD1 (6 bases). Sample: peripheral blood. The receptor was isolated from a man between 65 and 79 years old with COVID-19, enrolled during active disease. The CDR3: CASSQEGAHTGELFF. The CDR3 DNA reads TGTGCCAGCAGCCAAGAGGGGGCCCACACCGGGGAGCTGTTTTTT.